A selection of T cell receptor beta chains follows, all from one sample in a study of neurological immune-mediated disorders. TCRdb reprocessed the 5' RACE reads with MiXCR, giving one entry per CDR3 protein. This sample carries 75,000 to 90,000 distinct CDR3 sequences, around 10% of them seen once, and the ten largest clones take around 2%. Sequencing was performed on PBMCs. Every receptor here comes from a man between 40 and 49 years old in good health. CDR3s leave out the opening cysteine and the closing phenylalanine or tryptophan.

v_call cdr3_aa
TRBV5-1 ASSLEGTGFREQY
TRBV20-1 SASSSGSENEQF
TRBV5-5 ASSLLLTGETYEQY
TRBV7-3 ASSVIPGDGGYT
TRBV11-2 ASSLELGGQETQY
TRBV20-1 SASAPGLAASYEQY
TRBV29-1 SVEKGAGNYGYT
TRBV2 ASGGREDYGYT
TRBV7-9 ASRPRQGDLETEAF
TRBV12-3/TRBV12-4 ASSKQGWETQY